This TCR beta chain was documented in a study of T cell repertoires in cytomegalovirus infection. Study-level information: Matching HLA type, along with CMV infection, was indicated by public TCR beta signatures.

The CDR3 has 15 residues. V dropped 4 bases and J dropped 0 bases, with 14 bases sitting between them. CDR1 is SGHRS and CDR2 is YFSETQ in the germline V gene. TCRdb passed the reads through MiXCR, listing each CDR3 protein once. The sample has 300,000 to 400,000 distinct CDR3 sequences; approximately 32% are singletons. As to this clonotype: Its antigen is not known.

This sequence joins TRBV5-1 and TRBJ2-7; D tentatively fits TRBD1 or TRBD2 (6 bases each). The sequence came from a human donor in good health (CMV status not recorded). Some clones in this sample may be carry-over from other donors' samples. Sequenced here: cultured PBMCs, sampled from culture after CMV antigen stimulation. This CDR3 reads CASSRGTGHSYEQYF. The CDR3 DNA is TGCGCCAGCAGCCGGGGGACGGGACACTCCTACGAGCAGTACTTC.